The clone carrying this T cell receptor beta chain was detected a few times. The antigen is undetermined. This entry comes from a study of T cells in Graves' hyperthyroidism and ophthalmopathy. Study results and limitations: Blood also contained most expanded thyroid clonotypes above 0.001.

The germline gives CDR1 LNHNV, CDR2 YYDKDF (reference sequence). The CDR3 loop spans 19 amino acids. V lost 2 bases, J lost 0 bases, and 21 bases lay in between. The investigators amplified TCR beta CDR3 regions from RNA transcripts. An initial round of RT-PCR targeting the TCR CDR3 relied on the HTBI primer set. TCRdb independently ran MiXCR on the multiplex PCR reads; one entry per CDR3 protein. The sample has about 620,000 distinct CDR3 sequences, 15% to 20% seen once. Diagnosis of hyperthyroidism was new in patients aged 18 to 65, and its duration was under 2 months. Patients with uncontrolled infections, other autoimmune diseases, pregnancy or lactation were excluded. Clinicians diagnosed patients from clinical symptoms, serum thyroxine and TRAb, thyroid ultrasound and orbital computed tomography.

Sequencing input: blood. J is TRBJ2-3 and V is TRBV15; D remains ambiguous. The receptor's source is a woman aged 25 to 39 with Graves' hyperthyroidism. DNA for the CDR3: TGTGCCACCAGCAGAATGAGTAGGCGGCCCCTCCTAAGCACAGATACGCAGTATTTT. Residues: CATSRMSRRPLLSTDTQYF.